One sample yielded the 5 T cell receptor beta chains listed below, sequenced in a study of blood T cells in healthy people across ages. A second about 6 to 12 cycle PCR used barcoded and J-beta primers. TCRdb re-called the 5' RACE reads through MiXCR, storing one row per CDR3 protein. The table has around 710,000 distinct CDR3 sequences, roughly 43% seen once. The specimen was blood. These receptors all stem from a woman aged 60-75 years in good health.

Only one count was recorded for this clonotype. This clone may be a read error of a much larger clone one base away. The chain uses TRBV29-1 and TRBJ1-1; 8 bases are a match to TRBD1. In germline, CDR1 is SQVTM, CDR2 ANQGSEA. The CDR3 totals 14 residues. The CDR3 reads CSSFRGLMHTEAFF. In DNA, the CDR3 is TGCAGTTCGTTCAGGGGGCTCATGCACACTGAAGCTTTCTTT.

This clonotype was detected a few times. CDR3 residues: CASSLKQTLATSYNEQFF. DNA for the CDR3: TGTGCCAGCAGCTTAAAACAGACTCTAGCGACGTCCTACAATGAGCAGTTCTTC. The chain links TRBV7-2 to TRBJ2-1; the D gene is possibly TRBD2 (6 bases). Looked up from germline, CDR1 is SGHTA and CDR2 is FQGNSA. CDR3 length equals 18 residues. The germline V and J ends were trimmed by 2 bases and 1 base, with 18 bases remaining between them. Looking up the rest from reference TRBV7-2 and TRBJ2-1 gives the full variable domain: GAGVSQSPSNKVTEKGKDVELRCDPISGHTALYWYRQSLGQGLEFLIYFQGNSAPDKSGLPSDRFSAERTGGSVSTLTIQRTQQEDSAVYLCASSLKQTLATSYNEQFFGPGTRLTVL.

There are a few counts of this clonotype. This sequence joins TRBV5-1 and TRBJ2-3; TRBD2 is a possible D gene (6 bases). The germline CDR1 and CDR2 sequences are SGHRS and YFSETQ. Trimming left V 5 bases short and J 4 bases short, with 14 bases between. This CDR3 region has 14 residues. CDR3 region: CASRAGSVADTQYF. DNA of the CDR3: TGCGCCAGCAGGGCGGGGTCGGTGGCAGATACGCAGTATTTT.

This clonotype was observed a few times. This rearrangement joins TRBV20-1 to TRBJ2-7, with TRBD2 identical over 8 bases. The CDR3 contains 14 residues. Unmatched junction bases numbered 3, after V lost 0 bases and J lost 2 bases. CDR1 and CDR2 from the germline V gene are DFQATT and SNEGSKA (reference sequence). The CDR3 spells CSARDPAGAYEQYF. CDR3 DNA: TGCAGTGCTAGAGATCCAGCGGGGGCCTACGAGCAGTACTTC.

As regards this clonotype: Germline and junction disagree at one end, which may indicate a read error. This CDR3 is CASRLQGSTETQYF. The CDR3 bases are TGTGCCAGCAGGCTCCAGGGGTCCACAGAGACGCAGTATTTT. The V gene is TRBV12-3 or TRBV12-4, the J gene TRBJ2-3; tentatively, D is TRBD1 (6 bases). The CDR3 loop spans 14 amino acids.